These 32 T cell receptor beta chains share one sample of origin, sequenced in a study of T cell changes during pregnancy in multiple sclerosis (dated by TCRdb to the late 2010s). Preparation of the library involved the immunoSEQ multiplex PCR assay. Not all clones reach the TCRdb copy of this immuneACCESS table, which keeps in-frame sequences only. Checked studies attribute under half of the gap to unresolved V genes and leave the rest unexplained. Within this sample are about 94,000 clones, with 94% of them counted one time only. The ten largest clones add up to about 0.84% of the sample. The source was peripheral blood, collected in the third trimester of pregnancy. These receptors all stem from a female donor with multiple sclerosis, enrolled in a pregnancy study.

This rearrangement joins TRBV7-9 to TRBJ1-5; D is perhaps TRBD1 (6 bases). The CDR3 runs to 17 residues. Trimming pared 5 bases from V and 0 bases from J, leaving 17 bases between. From germline, CDR1 is SEHNR and CDR2 FQNEAQ (reference sequence). The CDR3 sequence: CASSPVGGGRSNQPQHF. CDR3 in DNA: TGTGCCAGCAGCCCAGTCGGGGGGGGCCGTAGCAATCAGCCCCAGCATTTT.

With respect to this clone: The junction does not match germline at one end; this may be a read error. This sequence joins TRBV13 and TRBJ1-3, with D unclear. Germline CDR1 and CDR2: PRHDT and FYEKMQ (reference sequence). The CDR3 runs 12 residues. CDR3 sequence: CASSLGLNTIYF. The CDR3 DNA sequence: TGTGCCAGCAGCCTAGGCCTAAACACCATATATTTT.

In its sample, this clone was seen once. The chain is built from TRBV27 and TRBJ2-2; 7 positions match TRBD2. This CDR3 comprises 16 residues. Germline assignment: CDR1 MNHEY and CDR2 SMNVEV (reference sequence). V dropped 1 base and J dropped 4; count of bases not matched to a gene: 6. The CDR3 loop reads CASSLWGGMTTGELFF. CDR3 nucleotides: TGTGCCAGCAGTTTATGGGGGGGGATGACCACCGGGGAGCTGTTTTTT.

The gene calls are TRBV7-6 and TRBJ1-3; D is unclear. Germline V gene sequence: CDR1 SGHVS, CDR2 FNYEAQ. The germline V and J ends were trimmed by 2 bases and 0 bases, with 11 bases remaining between them. CDR3 length equals 16 residues. CDR3: CASSLSSGYSGNTIYF. The CDR3 nucleotides are TGTGCCAGCAGCTTATCTTCAGGCTACTCTGGAAACACCATATATTTT.

The J gene is TRBJ1-2, the V gene TRBV4-1, with 8 bases aligning to TRBD1. The V gene end was trimmed by 4 bases and the J gene end by 7 bases; junction bases not matched to a gene: 17. CDR3 length: 17 residues. Germline-derived CDR1 and CDR2 are MGHRA and YSYEKL. CDR3 coding DNA: TGCGCCAGCAGCCCGACAGCGGGGACAGGCGCTTTTGGTGGCTACACCTTC. Translating gives CASSPTAGTGAFGGYTF.

This chain links TRBV20-1 with TRBJ2-3; D is unclear. The CDR3 sequence is 10 residues long. With 5 bases removed from V and 6 bases from J, the gap between germline ends came to 6 bases. CDR1 is DFQATT and CDR2 is SNEGSKA in the germline V gene (reference sequence). The CDR3 here is CSADQDTQYF. As DNA, the CDR3 is TGCAGTGCTGATCAGGATACGCAGTATTTT.

The chain links TRBV19 to TRBJ2-1; D remains unclear. The CDR3 is 12 residues long. V was clipped by 3 bases and J by 10 bases, with 10 bases between them. CDR1 is LNHDA and CDR2 is SQIVND in the germline V gene (reference sequence). CDR3 loop: CASSMSVREQFF. The CDR3, as DNA: TGTGCCAGTAGTATGTCAGTGAGGGAGCAGTTCTTC. Using reference TRBV19 and TRBJ2-1 for the parts outside the CDR3, the full variable domain is DGGITQSPKYLFRKEGQNVTLSCEQNLNHDAMYWYRQDPGQGLRLIYYSQIVNDFQKGDIAEGYSVSREKKESFPLTVTSAQKNPTAFYLCASSMSVREQFFGPGTRLTVL.

The chain employs TRBV9 and TRBJ1-2; D not certain. The CDR3 totals 12 residues. V dropped 0 bases and J dropped 5 bases, with 5 bases sitting between them. Germline V lookup: CDR1 SGDLS, CDR2 YYNGEE. As DNA, the CDR3 is TGTGCCAGCAGCGTAGGGCAGTATGGCTACACCTTC. Translating gives CASSVGQYGYTF.

The chain has TRBV21-1 and TRBJ2-7; the table's D call, TRBD2, was not checked against the DNA. TRBV21-1 is recorded as a pseudogene. This CDR3 has 14 residues. The CDR3 nucleotides are TGTGCCAGCAGCACCCAGGCCGGGGGTCGCTGCCCCTACTTC. It is translated as CASSTQAGGRCPYF.

The chain is built from TRBV7-9 and TRBJ1-1; 7 bases match TRBD1. The CDR3 is 15 residues long. The germline V gene has CDR1 SEHNR and CDR2 FQNEAQ (reference sequence). The ends lost 5 bases at V and 4 bases at J; junction bases unmatched: 10. The CDR3 coding sequence is TGTGCCAGCAGCCTTACGACAGGGACAAGCACTGAAGCTTTCTTT. Protein sequence: CASSLTTGTSTEAFF.

The chain links TRBV28 to TRBJ1-4; D possibly corresponds to TRBD1 (6 bases). The CDR3 is 15 amino acids. CDR1 and CDR2 from the germline V gene are MDHEN and SYDVKM. Trimming pared 6 bases from V and 2 bases from J, leaving 13 bases between. The CDR3 region is CASRLQGATNEKLFF. DNA of the CDR3: TGTGCCAGCAGATTACAGGGCGCGACTAATGAAAAACTGTTTTTT.

The chain recombines TRBV27 with TRBJ1-1, with a tentative D call TRBD1 (6 bases). CDR1 is MNHEY and CDR2 is SMNVEV in the germline V gene (reference sequence). Between the trimmed V and J ends, which lost 4 bases and 3 bases, there was a span of 15 bases. This CDR3 contains 15 residues. The CDR3 DNA follows: TGTGCCAGCAGTTCCCTCCGCGACAGGTACACTGAAGCTTTCTTT. It yields the protein CASSSLRDRYTEAFF.

The V and J genes are TRBV30 and TRBJ2-1; 10 bases fit TRBD1. Germline V gene data show CDR1 as GTSNPN and CDR2 as SVGIG (reference sequence). With V trimmed by 6 bases and J by 10 bases, 12 bases remained unmatched. This CDR3 contains 14 residues. This CDR3 reads CACDRGPGLIEQFF. The CDR3, as DNA: TGTGCCTGCGACAGGGGGCCCGGCCTTATAGAGCAGTTCTTC. Full variable domain (rest looked up from reference TRBV30 and TRBJ2-1): SQTIHQWPATLVQPVGSPLSLECTVEGTSNPNLYWYRQAAGRGLQLLFYSVGIGQISSEVPQNLSASRPQDRQFILSSKKLLLSDSGFYLCACDRGPGLIEQFFGPGTRLTVL.

The chain combines TRBV18 with TRBJ2-7, with 7 positions matching TRBD2. V shed 4 bases, J shed 2 bases, and the junction held 8 bases outside the gene matches. Germline loops: CDR1 KGHSH, CDR2 LQKENI. CDR3 size: 15 residues. The CDR3: CASSLLLTSAYEQYF. The CDR3 DNA is TGTGCCAGCTCACTCCTCCTCACTAGCGCCTACGAGCAGTACTTC.

The chain has TRBV30 and TRBJ2-7; D remains unclear. V was cut by 1 base and J by 3 bases, with 19 bases left in between. Germline V gene sequence: CDR1 GTSNPN, CDR2 SVGIG (reference sequence). The CDR3 contains 16 residues. The CDR3 DNA reads as TGTGCCTGGAGTGGTACGGCAGGCCCCGATTACTACGAGCAGTACTTC. Amino acid sequence: CAWSGTAGPDYYEQYF.

This chain uses TRBV6-4 with TRBJ1-2, with D perhaps matching TRBD1 (5 bases). The CDR3 contains 15 residues. Trimming took 8 bases from V and 1 from J, leaving 17 bases between them. Germline V CDR1 and CDR2: MRHNA, SNTAGT. The CDR3 here is CASVGHKRVNYGYTF. CDR3 nucleotide sequence: TGTGCCAGCGTGGGGCACAAGCGAGTTAACTATGGCTACACCTTC.

The chain has TRBV2 and TRBJ1-2; possible D gene TRBD1, 5 bases. Germline CDR1 and CDR2: SNHLY and FYNNEI. V was pared by 4 bases and J by 6 bases, with 12 bases between. This CDR3 region has 13 residues. CDR3 in amino acids: CASSGQMYHGYTF. Written as DNA, the CDR3 is TGTGCCAGCAGTGGACAGATGTATCATGGCTACACCTTC.

This clone occurred a few times. This rearrangement joins TRBV7-6 to TRBJ2-3; 10 nucleotides agree with TRBD2. The length of the CDR3 is 16 residues. Per germline, CDR1 SGHVS and CDR2 FNYEAQ. With 2 bases clipped from V and 3 bases from J, the junction kept 5 bases outside the gene matches. CDR3 in DNA: TGTGCCAGCAGCTTATCTAGCGGGAGTTGGACAGATACGCAGTATTTT. It specifies CASSLSSGSWTDTQYF.

This clone was detected only once. The rearrangement joins TRBV19 to TRBJ2-2, with D tentatively TRBD2 (5 bases). The V gene's germline CDR1 is LNHDA and CDR2 SQIVND (reference sequence). V lost 2 bases, J lost 5 bases, and 6 bases lay in between. The length of the CDR3 is 13 residues. The DNA for the CDR3 is TGTGCCAGTAGTATACGCGGGACCGGGGAGCTGTTTTTT. It translates to CASSIRGTGELFF.

The chain employs TRBV5-6 and TRBJ1-4, with 7 positions matching TRBD1. Looked up from germline, CDR1 is SGHDT and CDR2 is YYEEEE. The CDR3 extends over 15 amino acids. V trimming: 4 bases; J trimming: 7 bases; junction bases outside the gene matches: 10. DNA of the CDR3: TGTGCCAGCAGCCCTCGGACAGGTCTAGGTGAAAAACTGTTTTTT. The encoded protein is CASSPRTGLGEKLFF.

This clone was seen a single time. V gene TRBV9 combines with J gene TRBJ2-5, with 14 bases aligning to TRBD2. In germline, CDR1 is SGDLS, CDR2 YYNGEE. This CDR3 has 17 residues. With V trimmed by 3 bases and J by 3 bases, 7 bases remained unmatched. The CDR3 sequence: CASSADPGLAGEETQYF. DNA of the CDR3: TGTGCCAGCAGCGCAGACCCGGGACTAGCGGGAGAAGAGACCCAGTACTTC.

The CDR3 DNA follows: TGTGCCAGCACTCAGATCCCGGGACTAGCGGGCGTCAGCTCCTACGAGCAGTACTTC. Translated: CASTQIPGLAGVSSYEQYF. The chain links TRBV7-9 to TRBJ2-7, with 12 nucleotides matching TRBD2. CDR1 is SEHNR and CDR2 is FQNEAQ in the germline V gene (reference sequence). This CDR3 has 19 amino acids. V lost 7 bases to trimming and J lost 0 bases; unmatched junction nucleotides: 16.

This clone was seen only a few times. The V call is TRBV19, the J call TRBJ1-2; no clear D. Trimming pared 7 bases from V and 5 bases from J, leaving 8 bases between. Germline V gives CDR1 LNHDA, CDR2 SQIVND (reference sequence). The CDR3 is 11 residues long. CDR3 sequence reads: CASNPGYGYTF. CDR3 DNA sequence: TGTGCCAGTAATCCGGGATATGGCTACACCTTC.

This clone was seen only a few times. This chain links TRBV4-2 with TRBJ2-3, with a tentative D call TRBD2 (5 bases). The germline V gene encodes CDR1 LGHNA and CDR2 YNFKEQ. The V gene lost 0 bases and the J gene lost 1 base, with 14 bases spanning the gap. The CDR3 is made up of 17 amino acids. This chain's CDR3 is CASSQDKASSGTDTQYF. In DNA form, the CDR3 reads TGTGCCAGCAGCCAAGATAAGGCTAGCAGTGGCACAGATACGCAGTATTTT.

The chain combines TRBV30 with TRBJ1-1, with a weak D call TRBD1 (6 bases). Germline V gene data show CDR1 as GTSNPN and CDR2 as SVGIG (reference sequence). The CDR3 runs to 11 residues. With 1 base removed from V and 11 bases from J, the gap between germline ends came to 11 bases. The CDR3 DNA follows: TGTGCCTGGAGTGAAGGGGGTGGCGCTTTCTTT. Its protein product is CAWSEGGGAFF.

V usage is TRBV28 and J usage is TRBJ2-2; 9 bases fit TRBD1. Germline values: CDR1 MDHEN, CDR2 SYDVKM. V dropped 4 bases and J dropped 10; count of bases not matched to a gene: 10. CDR3 length: 15 amino acids. The CDR3 nucleotides read TGTGCCAGCAGTTCCAACAGGGGGCTGAAGCCGGAGCTGTTTTTT. Its protein is CASSSNRGLKPELFF.

As DNA, the CDR3 is TGTGCCAGTAGTATCGCCCAGGATGAGCAGTTCTTC. Amino acid sequence: CASSIAQDEQFF. This chain connects TRBV19 to TRBJ2-1; D gene uncertain. The CDR3 is made up of 12 amino acids. The germline CDR1 and CDR2 sequences are LNHDA and SQIVND (reference sequence). V gave up 3 bases and J gave up 8 bases, with 8 bases separating them.

The chain carries TRBV27 and TRBJ1-2, with 11 bases aligning to TRBD1. This CDR3 contains 18 residues. Losses at the gene ends were 3 bases for V and 2 bases for J; bases not matched to a gene: 11. Germline CDR1 reads MNHEY; CDR2 reads SMNVEV (reference sequence). Here the CDR3 DNA reads TGTGCCAGCAGTTTCCTTCTCTCGGGGGACAGGGGGAACTATGGCTACACCTTC. Its translation: CASSFLLSGDRGNYGYTF.

This clone has only one observation. The V gene is TRBV6-1, the J gene TRBJ2-7; TRBD2 aligns across 8 bases. This CDR3 is 15 amino acids long. Germline loops: CDR1 MNHNS, CDR2 SASEGT. Losses at the gene ends were 0 bases for V and 2 bases for J; bases not matched to a gene: 3. The CDR3: CASSEAAGGPYEQYF. The DNA for the CDR3 is TGTGCCAGCAGTGAAGCGGCGGGAGGACCCTACGAGCAGTACTTC.

The chain employs TRBV7-9 and TRBJ2-7; 10 positions agree with TRBD2. Trimming removed 3 bases from V and 3 bases from J; junction bases left unmatched: 8. Germline-derived CDR1 and CDR2 are SEHNR and FQNEAQ (reference sequence). The CDR3 covers 16 residues. The CDR3 sequence is CASSFKLAGVVYEQYF. DNA for the CDR3: TGTGCCAGCAGCTTTAAGCTAGCGGGAGTGGTCTACGAGCAGTACTTC.

The V gene is TRBV5-4, the J gene TRBJ2-7; the D gene is possibly TRBD2 (7 bases). With 0 bases removed from V and 5 bases from J, the gap between germline ends came to 15 bases. The CDR3 is 15 residues long. CDR1 is SGHNT, CDR2 YYREEE, per germline (reference sequence). CDR3 DNA: TGTGCCAGCAGCTTGGTAGGGGGAGGGGTACACGAGCAGTACTTC. As protein: CASSLVGGGVHEQYF. Supplemented by reference TRBV5-4 and TRBJ2-7, the full variable domain reads ETGVTQSPTHLIKTRGQQVTLRCSSQSGHNTVSWYQQALGQGPQFIFQYYREEENGRGNFPPRFSGLQFPNYSSELNVNALELDDSALYLCASSLVGGGVHEQYFGPGTRLTVT.

The genes are TRBV2 and TRBJ2-3; 9 bases fit TRBD2. The CDR3 runs to 14 residues. Germline V gene data show CDR1 as SNHLY and CDR2 as FYNNEI. V shed 3 bases, J shed 3 bases, and the junction held 1 base outside the gene matches. Written as DNA, the CDR3 is TGTGCCAGCAGTGATACTAGCGGGACAGATACGCAGTATTTT. It codes for CASSDTSGTDTQYF.